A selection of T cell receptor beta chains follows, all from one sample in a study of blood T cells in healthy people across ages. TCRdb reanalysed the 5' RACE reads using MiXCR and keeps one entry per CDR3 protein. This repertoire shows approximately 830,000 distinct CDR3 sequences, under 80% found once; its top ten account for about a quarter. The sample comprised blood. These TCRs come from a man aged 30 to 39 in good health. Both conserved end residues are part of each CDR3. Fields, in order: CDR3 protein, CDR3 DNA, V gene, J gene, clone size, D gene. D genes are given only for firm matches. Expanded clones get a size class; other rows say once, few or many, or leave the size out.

CDR3aa: CSGDLESYNEQFF
CDR3nt: TGCAGCGGTGATCTCGAATCCTACAATGAGCAGTTCTTC
v_gene: TRBV29-1
j_gene: TRBJ2-1
abundance: once
d_gene: .

CDR3aa: CAISGRGLIGTDTQYF
CDR3nt: TGTGCCATCAGTGGTCGGGGGCTCATTGGCACAGATACGCAGTATTTT
v_gene: TRBV10-3
j_gene: TRBJ2-3
abundance: .
d_gene: .

CDR3aa: CASSGDIWGEQFF
CDR3nt: TGTGCCAGCAGCGGGGACATTTGGGGTGAGCAGTTCTTC
v_gene: TRBV7-3
j_gene: TRBJ2-1
abundance: .
d_gene: .

CDR3aa: CASSVGPANTGELFF
CDR3nt: TGTGCCAGCAGCGTAGGCCCGGCGAACACCGGGGAGCTGTTTTTT
v_gene: TRBV9
j_gene: TRBJ2-2
abundance: .
d_gene: .

CDR3aa: CAIRNTGTPYNEQFF
CDR3nt: TGTGCCATCAGGAATACCGGGACCCCGTACAATGAGCAGTTCTTC
v_gene: TRBV10-3
j_gene: TRBJ2-1
abundance: .
d_gene: .

CDR3aa: CASSVEQRGGEETQYF
CDR3nt: TGTGCCAGCAGCGTAGAACAGCGGGGGGGCGAAGAGACCCAGTACTTC
v_gene: TRBV9
j_gene: TRBJ2-5
abundance: .
d_gene: TRBD2

CDR3aa: CASSYSPTGPQETQYF
CDR3nt: TGTGCCAGCAGTTACTCTCCGACAGGGCCCCAAGAGACCCAGTACTTC
v_gene: TRBV6-5
j_gene: TRBJ2-5
abundance: once
d_gene: TRBD1

CDR3aa: CASSDGVSKNIQYF
CDR3nt: TGTGCCAGCAGCGATGGGGTTAGCAAGAACATTCAGTACTTC
v_gene: TRBV9
j_gene: TRBJ2-4
abundance: .
d_gene: .

CDR3aa: CASSHSRGYSYEQYF
CDR3nt: TGTGCCAGCAGCCATTCGCGGGGTTACTCCTACGAGCAGTACTTC
v_gene: TRBV4-2
j_gene: TRBJ2-7
abundance: .
d_gene: .

CDR3aa: CASSWGLVGEQYF
CDR3nt: TGCGCCAGCAGCTGGGGGTTAGTGGGTGAGCAGTACTTC
v_gene: TRBV5-1
j_gene: TRBJ2-5
abundance: .
d_gene: .

CDR3aa: CASRTGTGVYNEQFF
CDR3nt: TGTGCCAGCAGAACCGGGACAGGGGTCTACAATGAGCAGTTCTTC
v_gene: TRBV12-3/TRBV12-4
j_gene: TRBJ2-1
abundance: .
d_gene: TRBD1

CDR3aa: CSAGDLSTDTQYF
CDR3nt: TGCAGCGCCGGGGACCTGAGCACAGATACGCAGTATTTT
v_gene: TRBV29-1
j_gene: TRBJ2-3
abundance: .
d_gene: .

CDR3aa: CASSVQGYNTEAFF
CDR3nt: TGTGCCAGCAGTGTACAGGGATATAACACTGAAGCTTTCTTT
v_gene: TRBV27
j_gene: TRBJ1-1
abundance: .
d_gene: .

CDR3aa: CASSLGGAQEIQYF
CDR3nt: TGTGCCAGCAGTCTGGGCGGGGCCCAAGAGATCCAGTACTTC
v_gene: TRBV2
j_gene: TRBJ2-5
abundance: .
d_gene: .

CDR3aa: CSVEDLTGHITYGYTF
CDR3nt: TGCAGCGTTGAAGATCTGACAGGTCATATTACCTATGGCTACACCTTC
v_gene: TRBV29-1
j_gene: TRBJ1-2
abundance: .
d_gene: .

CDR3aa: CASSASGVLVTGELFF
CDR3nt: TGTGCCAGCAGCGCCTCTGGGGTTTTGGTCACCGGGGAGCTGTTTTTT
v_gene: TRBV9
j_gene: TRBJ2-2
abundance: .
d_gene: .

CDR3aa: CASGETGSGANVLTF
CDR3nt: TGTGCCAGCGGGGAAACAGGTTCTGGGGCCAACGTCCTGACTTTC
v_gene: TRBV2
j_gene: TRBJ2-6
abundance: .
d_gene: .

CDR3aa: CASSEYEPASPLHF
CDR3nt: TGTGCCAGCAGTGAATATGAGCCGGCTTCACCCCTCCACTTT
v_gene: TRBV25-1
j_gene: TRBJ1-6
abundance: few
d_gene: .

CDR3aa: CASSSGTESSYNEQFF
CDR3nt: TGTGCCAGCAGCTCCGGGACAGAGAGCTCCTACAATGAGCAGTTCTTC
v_gene: TRBV11-2
j_gene: TRBJ2-1
abundance: few
d_gene: TRBD1

CDR3aa: CATSGGLSYGYTF
CDR3nt: TGTGCCACCAGCGGGGGGCTGAGCTATGGCTACACCTTC
v_gene: TRBV15
j_gene: TRBJ1-2
abundance: .
d_gene: .